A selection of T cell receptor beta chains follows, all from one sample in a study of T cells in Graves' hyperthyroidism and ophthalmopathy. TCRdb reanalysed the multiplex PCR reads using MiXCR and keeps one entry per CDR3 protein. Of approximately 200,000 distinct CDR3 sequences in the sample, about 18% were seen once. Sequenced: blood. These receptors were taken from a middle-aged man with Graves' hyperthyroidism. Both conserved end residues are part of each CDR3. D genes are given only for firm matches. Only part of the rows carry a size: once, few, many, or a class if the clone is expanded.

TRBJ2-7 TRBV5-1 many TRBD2 CASSLGGGYEQYF TGCGCCAGCAGCTTGGGGGGGGGATACGAGCAGTACTTC
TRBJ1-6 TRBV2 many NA CASSEGGARGSPLHF TGTGCCAGCAGTGAAGGGGGGGCGAGGGGTTCACCCCTCCACTTT
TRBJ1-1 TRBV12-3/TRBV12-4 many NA CASSLSGASAAFF TGTGCCAGCAGTTTGAGCGGGGCCTCAGCAGCTTTCTTT
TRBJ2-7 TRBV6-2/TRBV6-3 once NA CASTGGQSDEQYF TGTGCCAGCACCGGAGGACAGTCTGACGAGCAGTACTTC
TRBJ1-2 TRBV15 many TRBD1 CATSRDRTGVYGYTF TGTGCCACCAGCAGAGACCGGACAGGAGTCTATGGCTACACCTTC
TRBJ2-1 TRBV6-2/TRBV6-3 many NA CASSILVNEQFF TGTGCCAGCAGCATACTAGTCAATGAGCAGTTCTTC
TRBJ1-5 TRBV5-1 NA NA CASAKSPSNNQPQHF TGCGCCAGCGCGAAAAGCCCCTCCAACAATCAGCCCCAGCATTTT
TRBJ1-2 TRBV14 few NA CASRMMGGDGYTF TGTGCCAGCCGGATGATGGGGGGGGATGGCTACACCTTC
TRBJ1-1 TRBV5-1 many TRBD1 CASSKDRGRTEAFF TGCGCCAGCAGCAAAGACAGGGGACGGACTGAAGCTTTCTTT
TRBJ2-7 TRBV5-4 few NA CASSFIGVGSYEQYF TGTGCCAGCAGCTTTATCGGGGTGGGGTCCTACGAGCAGTACTTC
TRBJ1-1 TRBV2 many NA CASRYGQEAFF TGTGCCAGCAGATATGGACAGGAAGCTTTCTTT
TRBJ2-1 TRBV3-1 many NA CASSPRRVRDEQFF TGTGCCAGCAGCCCAAGGCGGGTCAGGGATGAGCAGTTCTTC
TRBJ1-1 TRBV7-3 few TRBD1 CASSLVGVGKDRANTEAFF TGTGCCAGCAGCTTAGTTGGGGTGGGGAAGGACAGGGCGAACACTGAAGCTTTCTTT
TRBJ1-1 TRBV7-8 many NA CASSLAFTNTEAFF TGTGCCAGCAGCTTAGCGTTCACGAACACTGAAGCTTTCTTT
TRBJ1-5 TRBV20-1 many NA CSARDPGQPQHF TGCAGTGCTAGAGATCCAGGTCAGCCCCAGCATTTT
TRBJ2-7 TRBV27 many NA CASSFVRESYEQYF TGTGCCAGCAGTTTTGTCAGGGAGTCCTACGAGCAGTACTTC
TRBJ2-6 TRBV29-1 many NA CSAETGDYGANVLTF TGCAGCGCAGAGACAGGGGACTATGGGGCCAACGTCCTGACTTTC
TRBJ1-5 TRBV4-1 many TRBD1 CASSRTGTGWNQPQHF TGCGCCAGCAGCCGAACCGGGACAGGGTGGAATCAGCCCCAGCATTTT
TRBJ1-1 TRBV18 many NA CASSPTQNTEAFF TGTGCCAGCTCACCGACACAGAACACTGAAGCTTTCTTT
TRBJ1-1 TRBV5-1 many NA CASSLSGDGTEAFF TGCGCCAGCAGCTTGAGCGGGGACGGCACTGAAGCTTTCTTT
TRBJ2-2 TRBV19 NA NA CASSTGRGAGELFF TGTGCCAGTAGTACAGGCAGGGGGGCCGGGGAGCTGTTTTTT
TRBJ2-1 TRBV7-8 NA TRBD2 CASSSPQREGYNEQFF TGTGCCAGCAGCTCACCTCAGCGGGAGGGTTACAATGAGCAGTTCTTC